The rows below give T cell receptor beta chains drawn from one sample of a study. TCRdb reanalysed the 5' RACE reads using MiXCR and keeps one entry per CDR3 protein. In the table there are over 50,000 distinct CDR3 sequences, 30% of which are singletons. Sequenced material: tumor-infiltrating naive CD4+ T cells sorted from the breast tumor. Receptors originate from a female donor with breast cancer. Both conserved end residues are part of each CDR3. A D gene is named only where the DNA matches it firmly. Size is stated for part of the rows, as once, few or many counts, or as a class when the clone is expanded.

clone_size	j_call	d_call	v_call	cdr3_aa	cdr3_nt
once	TRBJ2-5	TRBD1	TRBV7-8	CASSLGPAGGETQYF	TGTGCCAGCAGCTTAGGCCCGGCAGGGGGAGAGACCCAGTACTTC
NA	TRBJ2-7	TRBD1	TRBV5-1	CASSPGQGAREQYF	TGCGCCAGCTCACCGGGACAGGGGGCGAGGGAGCAGTACTTC
NA	TRBJ2-7	NA	TRBV7-2	CASSLHAGGHYEQYF	TGTGCCAGCAGCTTACATGCCGGGGGGCACTACGAGCAGTACTTC
NA	TRBJ1-5	TRBD1	TRBV7-2	CASSPREGASTDTQHF	TGTGCCAGCAGCCCGCGGGAGGGGGCGAGCACAGATACGCAGCATTTT
many	TRBJ2-1	TRBD2	TRBV5-1	CASSLYGGTNEQFF	TGCGCCAGCAGCTTGTACGGGGGGACCAATGAGCAGTTCTTC
many	TRBJ1-5	NA	TRBV6-1	CAATGSLGWSNQPQHF	TGTGCCGCCACAGGGTCTTTGGGGTGGAGCAATCAGCCCCAGCATTTT
few	TRBJ2-1	TRBD2	TRBV7-2	CASSALHWRETYNEQFF	TGTGCCAGCAGCGCCCTCCACTGGCGGGAGACCTACAATGAGCAGTTCTTC
few	TRBJ2-1	TRBD2	TRBV7-2	CASRPPGLAGESEQFF	TGTGCCAGCAGACCTCCGGGACTAGCGGGAGAATCTGAGCAGTTCTTC
few	TRBJ1-1	NA	TRBV5-1	CASSLSTGRMNTEAFF	TGCGCCAGCAGCTTGAGTACAGGCCGGATGAACACTGAAGCTTTCTTT
NA	TRBJ1-5	NA	TRBV25-1	CASSEAGNVGPQHF	TGTGCCAGCAGTGAAGCAGGGAACGTTGGGCCCCAGCATTTT
NA	TRBJ2-1	TRBD2	TRBV4-2	CASSHDSGRNRYNEQFF	TGTGCCAGCAGCCATGATAGCGGGAGAAATAGGTACAATGAGCAGTTCTTC
NA	TRBJ2-7	NA	TRBV27	CASSLRARGGYEQYF	TGTGCCAGCAGTTTAAGGGCCAGGGGCGGGTACGAGCAGTACTTC
few	TRBJ2-5	NA	TRBV5-1	CASSPSGLGGETQYF	TGCGCCAGCAGCCCCTCGGGACTCGGGGGAGAGACCCAGTACTTC
once	TRBJ2-4	NA	TRBV2	CASSDGGFGNIQYF	TGTGCCAGCAGTGATGGGGGGTTCGGAAACATTCAGTACTTC
NA	TRBJ2-3	TRBD1	TRBV3-1	CASSQGTGDTQYF	TGTGCCAGCAGCCAAGGGACAGGGGATACGCAGTATTTT
once	TRBJ1-5	NA	TRBV4-2	CASSLGLAGGPPQHF	TGTGCCAGCAGCCTCGGACTAGCGGGAGGTCCGCCCCAGCATTTT
few	TRBJ2-1	TRBD2	TRBV5-1	CASRLASGPHEQFF	TGCGCCAGCCGCCTGGCTAGCGGGCCCCATGAGCAGTTCTTC
few	TRBJ2-1	NA	TRBV12-3/TRBV12-4	CASSSRQSLSLSYNEQFF	TGTGCCAGCAGTTCCCGACAGTCACTCTCCCTCTCCTACAATGAGCAGTTCTTC